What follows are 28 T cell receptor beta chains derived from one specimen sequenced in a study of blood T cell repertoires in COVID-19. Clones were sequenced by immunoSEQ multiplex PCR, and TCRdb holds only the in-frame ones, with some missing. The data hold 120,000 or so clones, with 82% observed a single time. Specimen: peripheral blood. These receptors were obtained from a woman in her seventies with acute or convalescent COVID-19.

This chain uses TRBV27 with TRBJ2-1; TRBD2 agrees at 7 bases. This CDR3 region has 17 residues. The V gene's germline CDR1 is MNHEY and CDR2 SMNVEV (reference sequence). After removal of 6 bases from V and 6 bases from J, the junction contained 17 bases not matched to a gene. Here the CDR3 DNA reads TGTGCCAGCAGCCCGGATCGACTAGCCCCAGTGGGCAATGAGCAGTTCTTC. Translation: CASSPDRLAPVGNEQFF.

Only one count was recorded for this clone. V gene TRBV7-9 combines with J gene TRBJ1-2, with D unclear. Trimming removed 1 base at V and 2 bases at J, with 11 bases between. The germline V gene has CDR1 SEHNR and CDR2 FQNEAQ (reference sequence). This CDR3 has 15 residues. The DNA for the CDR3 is TGTGCCAGCAGCTTAGAAACGGGTACGAACTATGGCTACACCTTC. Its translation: CASSLETGTNYGYTF.

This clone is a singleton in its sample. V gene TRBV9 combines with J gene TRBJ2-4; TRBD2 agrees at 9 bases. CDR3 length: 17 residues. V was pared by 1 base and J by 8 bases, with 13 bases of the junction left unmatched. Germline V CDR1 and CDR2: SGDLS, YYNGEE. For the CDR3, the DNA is TGTGCCAGCAGCGTAACCTCCCGGGCGGGGGGGCAGGACATTCAGTACTTC. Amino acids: CASSVTSRAGGQDIQYF.

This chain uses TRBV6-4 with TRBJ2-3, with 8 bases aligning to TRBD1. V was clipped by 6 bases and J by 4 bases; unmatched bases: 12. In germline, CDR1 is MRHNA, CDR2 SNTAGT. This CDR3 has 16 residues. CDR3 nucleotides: TGTGCCAGCAGCCACCAGGGGGCCGGGTCGGCAGATACGCAGTATTTT. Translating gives CASSHQGAGSADTQYF.

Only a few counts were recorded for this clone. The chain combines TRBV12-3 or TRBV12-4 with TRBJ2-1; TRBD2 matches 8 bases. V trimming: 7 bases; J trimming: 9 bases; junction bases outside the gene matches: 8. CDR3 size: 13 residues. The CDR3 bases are TGTGCCAGCAAGGCGGGGGGAATGGGTGAGCAGTTCTTC. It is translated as CASKAGGMGEQFF.

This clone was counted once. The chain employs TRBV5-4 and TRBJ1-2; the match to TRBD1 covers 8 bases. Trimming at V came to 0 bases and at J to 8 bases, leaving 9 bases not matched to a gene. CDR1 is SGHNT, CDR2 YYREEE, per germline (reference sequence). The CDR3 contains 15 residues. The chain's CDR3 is CASSLAGTGTFGYTF. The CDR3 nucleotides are TGTGCCAGCAGCTTGGCTGGGACAGGTACATTCGGCTACACCTTC.

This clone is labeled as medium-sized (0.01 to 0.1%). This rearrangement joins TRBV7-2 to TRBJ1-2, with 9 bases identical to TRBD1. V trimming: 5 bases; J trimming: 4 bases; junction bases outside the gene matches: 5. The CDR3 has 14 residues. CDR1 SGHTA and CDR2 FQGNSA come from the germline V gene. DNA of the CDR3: TGTGCCAGCAGCCCCGCGGGACAGGGCTATGGCTACACCTTC. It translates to CASSPAGQGYGYTF.

CDR3 in DNA: TGTGCCAGTAGTATTCTTGCCCAGGGCGGTGGCTACACCTTC. The encoded protein is CASSILAQGGGYTF. The chain employs TRBV19 and TRBJ1-2, with D tentatively TRBD1 (5 bases). Trimming took off 3 bases at V and 7 bases at J, with 15 bases between the two ends. The V gene's germline CDR1 is LNHDA and CDR2 SQIVND (reference sequence). This CDR3 has 14 amino acids.

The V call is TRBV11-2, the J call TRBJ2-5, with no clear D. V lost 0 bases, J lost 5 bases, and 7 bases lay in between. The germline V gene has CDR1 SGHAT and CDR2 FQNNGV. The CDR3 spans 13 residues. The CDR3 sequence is CASSLEAAETQYF. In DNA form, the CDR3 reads TGTGCCAGCAGCTTAGAGGCGGCGGAGACCCAGTACTTC. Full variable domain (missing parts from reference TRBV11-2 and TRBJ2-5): EAGVAQSPRYKIIEKRQSVAFWCNPISGHATLYWYQQILGQGPKLLIQFQNNGVVDDSQLPKDRFSAERLKGVDSTLKIQPAKLEDSAVYLCASSLEAAETQYFGPGTRLLVL.

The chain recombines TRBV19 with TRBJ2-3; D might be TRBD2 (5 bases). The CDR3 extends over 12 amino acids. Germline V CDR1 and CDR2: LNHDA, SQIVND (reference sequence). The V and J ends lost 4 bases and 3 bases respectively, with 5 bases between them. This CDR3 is CASSRRTDTQYF. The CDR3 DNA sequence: TGTGCCAGTAGTAGGAGGACAGATACGCAGTATTTT.

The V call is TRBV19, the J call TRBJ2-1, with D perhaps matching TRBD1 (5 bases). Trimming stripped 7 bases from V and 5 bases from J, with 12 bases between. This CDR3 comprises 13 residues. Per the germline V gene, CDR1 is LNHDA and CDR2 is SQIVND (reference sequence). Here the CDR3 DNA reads TGTGCCAGTACTAGATTAGGGGACAATGAGCAGTTCTTC. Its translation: CASTRLGDNEQFF.

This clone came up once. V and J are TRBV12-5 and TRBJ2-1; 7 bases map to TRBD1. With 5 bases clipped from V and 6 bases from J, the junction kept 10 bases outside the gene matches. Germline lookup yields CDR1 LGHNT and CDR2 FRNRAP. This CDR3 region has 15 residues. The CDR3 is CASGAGDRASNEQFF. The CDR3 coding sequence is TGTGCTAGTGGTGCCGGAGACAGGGCTAGCAATGAGCAGTTCTTC.

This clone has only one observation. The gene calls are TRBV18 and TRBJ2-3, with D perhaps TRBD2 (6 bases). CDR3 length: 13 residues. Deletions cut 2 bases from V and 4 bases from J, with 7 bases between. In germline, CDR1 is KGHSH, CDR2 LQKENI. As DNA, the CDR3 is TGTGCCAGCTCACCATGGGGGGCAGATACGCAGTATTTT. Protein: CASSPWGADTQYF.

The CDR3 nucleotides are TGTGCCAGCAGCTTAGATCAGGGGCGGTCCGAAAAACTGTTTTTT. The encoded protein is CASSLDQGRSEKLFF. The gene calls are TRBV7-9 and TRBJ1-4, with D perhaps matching TRBD1 (6 bases). Trimming cost V 1 base and J 8 bases, with 14 bases left between them. The germline V gene has CDR1 SEHNR and CDR2 FQNEAQ (reference sequence). This CDR3 has 15 amino acids.

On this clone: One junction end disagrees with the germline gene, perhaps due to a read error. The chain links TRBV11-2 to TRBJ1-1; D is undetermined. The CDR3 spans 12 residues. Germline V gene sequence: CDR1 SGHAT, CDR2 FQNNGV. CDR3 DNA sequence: TGCAGGTGTTGGAGGGATCGGACTGAAGCTTTCTTT. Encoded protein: CRCWRDRTEAFF.

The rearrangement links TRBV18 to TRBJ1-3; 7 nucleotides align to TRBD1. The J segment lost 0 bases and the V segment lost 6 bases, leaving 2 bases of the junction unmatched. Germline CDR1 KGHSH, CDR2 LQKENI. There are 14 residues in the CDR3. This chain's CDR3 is CASSTGDSGNTIYF. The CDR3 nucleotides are TGTGCCAGCTCTACAGGGGACTCTGGAAACACCATATATTTT.

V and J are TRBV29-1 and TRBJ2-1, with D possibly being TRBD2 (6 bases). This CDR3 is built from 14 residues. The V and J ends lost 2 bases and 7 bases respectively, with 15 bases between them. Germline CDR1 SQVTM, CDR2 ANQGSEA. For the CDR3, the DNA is TGCAGCGTTGAAAACCGCCTAGCGCGGAATGAGCAGTTCTTC. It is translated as CSVENRLARNEQFF.

In DNA, the CDR3 is TGTGCCAGCAGTGAACTCGATTTCGTAGATAATTCACCCCTCCACTTT. It encodes CASSELDFVDNSPLHF. The chain is built from TRBV6-1 and TRBJ1-6, with unresolved D. The V gene's germline CDR1 is MNHNS and CDR2 SASEGT. Trimming stripped 2 bases from V and 5 bases from J, with 13 bases between. There are 16 residues in the CDR3.

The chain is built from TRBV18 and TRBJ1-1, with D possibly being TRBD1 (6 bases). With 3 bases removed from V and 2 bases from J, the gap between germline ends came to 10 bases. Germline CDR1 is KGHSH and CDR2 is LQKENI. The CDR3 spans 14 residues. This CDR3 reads CASSPGHGNTEAFF. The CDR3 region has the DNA TGTGCCAGCTCACCGGGACACGGAAACACTGAAGCTTTCTTT.

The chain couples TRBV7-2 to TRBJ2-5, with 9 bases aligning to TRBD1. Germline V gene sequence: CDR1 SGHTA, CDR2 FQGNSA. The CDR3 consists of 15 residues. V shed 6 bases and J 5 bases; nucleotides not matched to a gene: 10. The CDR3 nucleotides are TGTGCCAGCAGACCACCGGGACAGGGTTCGGAGACCCAGTACTTC. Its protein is CASRPPGQGSETQYF.

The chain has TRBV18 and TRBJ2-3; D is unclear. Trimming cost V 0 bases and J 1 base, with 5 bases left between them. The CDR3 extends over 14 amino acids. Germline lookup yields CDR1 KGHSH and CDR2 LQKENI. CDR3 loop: CASSPPYGTDTQYF. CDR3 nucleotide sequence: TGTGCCAGCTCACCACCCTATGGCACAGATACGCAGTATTTT.

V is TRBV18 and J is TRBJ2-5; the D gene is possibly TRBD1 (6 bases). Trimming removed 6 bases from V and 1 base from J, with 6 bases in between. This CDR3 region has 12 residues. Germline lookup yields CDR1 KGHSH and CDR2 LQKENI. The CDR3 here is CASSRGQETQYF. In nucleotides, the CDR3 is TGTGCCAGCTCCAGGGGCCAAGAGACCCAGTACTTC. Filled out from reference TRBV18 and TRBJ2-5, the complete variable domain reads NAGVMQNPRHLVRRRGQEARLRCSPMKGHSHVYWYRQLPEEGLKFMVYLQKENIIDESGMPKERFSAEFPKEGPSILRIQQVVRGDSAAYFCASSRGQETQYFGPGTRLLVL.

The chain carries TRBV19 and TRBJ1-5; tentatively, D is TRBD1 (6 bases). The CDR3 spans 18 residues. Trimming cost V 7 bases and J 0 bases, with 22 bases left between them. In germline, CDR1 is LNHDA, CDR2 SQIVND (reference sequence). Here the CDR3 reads CASTPFSRQDISNQPQHF. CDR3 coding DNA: TGTGCCAGTACGCCGTTTTCCCGACAGGACATTAGCAATCAGCCCCAGCATTTT.

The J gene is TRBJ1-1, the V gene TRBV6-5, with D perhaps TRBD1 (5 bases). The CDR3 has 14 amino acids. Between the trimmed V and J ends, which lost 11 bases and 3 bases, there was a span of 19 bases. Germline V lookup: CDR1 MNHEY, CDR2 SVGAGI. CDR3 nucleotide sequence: TGTGCCTCGACTTTACGCGGAGGGGACACTGAAGCTTTCTTT. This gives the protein CASTLRGGDTEAFF.

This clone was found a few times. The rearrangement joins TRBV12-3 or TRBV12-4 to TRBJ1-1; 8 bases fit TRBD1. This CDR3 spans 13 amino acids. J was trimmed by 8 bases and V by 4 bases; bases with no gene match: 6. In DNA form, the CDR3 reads TGTGCCAGCAGTTCCTACAGGGGGTCCGAAGCTTTCTTT. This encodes CASSSYRGSEAFF.

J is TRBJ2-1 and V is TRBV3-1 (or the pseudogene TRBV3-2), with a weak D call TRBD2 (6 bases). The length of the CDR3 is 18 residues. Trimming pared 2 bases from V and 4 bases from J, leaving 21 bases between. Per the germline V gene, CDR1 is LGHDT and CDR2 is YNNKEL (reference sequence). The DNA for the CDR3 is TGTGCCAGCAGCCAAATAATGTCGTTGACTAGGGGTTACAATGAGCAGTTCTTC. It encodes CASSQIMSLTRGYNEQFF.

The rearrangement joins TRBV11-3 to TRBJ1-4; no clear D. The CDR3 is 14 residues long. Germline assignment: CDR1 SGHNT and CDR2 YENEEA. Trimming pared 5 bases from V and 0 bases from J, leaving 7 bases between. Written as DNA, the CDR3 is TGTGCCAGCAGCCGTGACTCAACTAATGAAAAACTGTTTTTT. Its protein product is CASSRDSTNEKLFF. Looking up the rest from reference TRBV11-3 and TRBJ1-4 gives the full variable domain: EAGVVQSPRYKIIEKKQPVAFWCNPISGHNTLYWYLQNLGQGPELLIRYENEEAVDDSQLPKDRFSAERLKGVDSTLKIQPAELGDSAVYLCASSRDSTNEKLFFGSGTQLSVL.

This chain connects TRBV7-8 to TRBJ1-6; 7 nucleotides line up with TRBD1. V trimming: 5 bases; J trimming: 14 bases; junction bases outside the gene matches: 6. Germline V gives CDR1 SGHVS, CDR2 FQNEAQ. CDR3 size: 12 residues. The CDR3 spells CASSAQGWALHF. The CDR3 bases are TGTGCCAGCAGCGCACAGGGGTGGGCCCTCCACTTT.